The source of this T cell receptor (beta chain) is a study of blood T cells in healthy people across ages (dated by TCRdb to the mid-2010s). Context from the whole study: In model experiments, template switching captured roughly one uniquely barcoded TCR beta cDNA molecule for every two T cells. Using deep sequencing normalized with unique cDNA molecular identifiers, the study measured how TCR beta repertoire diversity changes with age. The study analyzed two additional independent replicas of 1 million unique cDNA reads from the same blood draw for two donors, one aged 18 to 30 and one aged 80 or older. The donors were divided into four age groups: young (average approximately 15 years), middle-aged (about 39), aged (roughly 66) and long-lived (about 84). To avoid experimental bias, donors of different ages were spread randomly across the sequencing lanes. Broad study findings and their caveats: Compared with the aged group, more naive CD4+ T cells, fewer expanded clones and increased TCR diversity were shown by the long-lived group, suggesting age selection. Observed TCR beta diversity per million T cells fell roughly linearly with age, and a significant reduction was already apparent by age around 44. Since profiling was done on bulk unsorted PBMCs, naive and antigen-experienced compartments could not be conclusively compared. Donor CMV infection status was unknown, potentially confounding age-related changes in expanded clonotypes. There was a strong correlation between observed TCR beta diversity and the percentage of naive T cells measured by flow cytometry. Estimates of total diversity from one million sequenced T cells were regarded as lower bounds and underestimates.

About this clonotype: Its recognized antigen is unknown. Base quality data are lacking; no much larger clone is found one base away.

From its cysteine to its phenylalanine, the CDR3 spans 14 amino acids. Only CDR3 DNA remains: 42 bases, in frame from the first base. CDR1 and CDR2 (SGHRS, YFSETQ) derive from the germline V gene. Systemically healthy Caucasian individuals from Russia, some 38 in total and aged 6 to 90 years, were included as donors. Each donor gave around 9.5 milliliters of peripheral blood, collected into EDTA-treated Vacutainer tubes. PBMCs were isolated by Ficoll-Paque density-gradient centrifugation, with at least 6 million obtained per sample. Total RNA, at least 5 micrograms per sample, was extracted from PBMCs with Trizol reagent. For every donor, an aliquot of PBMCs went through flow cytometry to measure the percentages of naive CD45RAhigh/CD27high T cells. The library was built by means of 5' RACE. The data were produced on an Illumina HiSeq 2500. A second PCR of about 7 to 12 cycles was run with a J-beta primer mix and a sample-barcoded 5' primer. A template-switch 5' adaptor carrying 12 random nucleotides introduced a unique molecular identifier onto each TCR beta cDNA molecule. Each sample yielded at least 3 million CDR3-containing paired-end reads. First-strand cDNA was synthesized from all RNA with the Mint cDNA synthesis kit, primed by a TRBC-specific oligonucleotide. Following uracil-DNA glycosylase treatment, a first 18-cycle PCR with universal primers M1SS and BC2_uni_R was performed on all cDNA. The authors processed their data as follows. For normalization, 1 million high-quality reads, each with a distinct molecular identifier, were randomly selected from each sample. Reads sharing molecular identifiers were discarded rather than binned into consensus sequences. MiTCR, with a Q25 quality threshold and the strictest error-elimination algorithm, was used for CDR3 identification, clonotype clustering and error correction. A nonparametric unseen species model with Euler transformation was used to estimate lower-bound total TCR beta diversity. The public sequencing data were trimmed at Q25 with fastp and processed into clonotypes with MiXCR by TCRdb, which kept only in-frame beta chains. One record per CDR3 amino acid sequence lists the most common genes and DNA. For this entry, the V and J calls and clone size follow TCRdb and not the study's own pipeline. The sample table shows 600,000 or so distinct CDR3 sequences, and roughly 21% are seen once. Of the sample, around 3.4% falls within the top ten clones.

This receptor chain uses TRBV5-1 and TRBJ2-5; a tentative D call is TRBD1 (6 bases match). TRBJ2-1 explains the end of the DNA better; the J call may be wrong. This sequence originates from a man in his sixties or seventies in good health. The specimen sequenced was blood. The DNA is TGCGCCAGCAGCTTGGTAGGGGACACCTATGAGCAGTTCTTC. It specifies CASSLVGDTYEQFF.